Each of the 2 T cell receptor beta chains below was sequenced from the same sample in a study of identical twins. MiXCR, applied by TCRdb to the 5' RACE reads, yields one record per CDR3 protein. The repertoire holds 210,000 or so distinct CDR3 sequences, with around 15% as singletons. These data are also associated with another study on T cells expressing NK-cell markers.

Material for sequencing was CD8+ T cells sorted from blood. These receptors were collected from a woman between 18 and 29 years old in good health.

This clonotype was seen a handful of times. CDR3 protein: CASSYSPNDSPYEQYF. The CDR3 nucleotides are TGTGCCAGCAGTTACTCTCCGAACGACAGCCCCTACGAGCAGTACTTC. V gene TRBV6-2 or TRBV6-3 combines with J gene TRBJ2-7, with D possibly being TRBD1 (5 bases). V was cut by 0 bases and J by 2 bases, with 14 bases left in between. Germline CDR1 and CDR2: MNHEY and SVGEGT. There are 16 residues in the CDR3.

This clonotype was detected a few times. V is TRBV4-2 and J is TRBJ2-1, with a tentative D call TRBD2 (6 bases). The germline V and J ends were trimmed by 3 bases and 3 bases, with 18 bases remaining between them. Germline V gene lookup returns CDR1 LGHNA and CDR2 YNFKEQ. CDR3 length: 17 residues. The CDR3 loop is CASSHGGRGRLYNEQFF. As DNA, the CDR3 is TGTGCCAGCAGCCATGGCGGGCGGGGCCGCCTCTACAATGAGCAGTTCTTC.